This T cell receptor (beta chain) was observed in a study of cytomegalovirus exposure and HLA in healthy donors. About the study: The early release's HLA-typed donors yielded roughly 85 million unique TCRs. Findings and limits, study-wide: Presence/absence analyses treated sequencing depth as roughly uniform across donors. Highly shared variants forming one cluster were likely a sequencing artifact.

In regard to this clone: The antigen remains unidentified.

The germline CDR1 and CDR2 sequences are SEHNR and FQNEAQ (reference sequence). The length of the CDR3 is 13 residues. Trimming left V 10 bases short and J 2 bases short, with 14 bases between. With 60 Vbeta and 13 Jbeta primers, the PCR was carried out. Clones were read by immunoSEQ multiplex PCR, and TCRdb kept only the in-frame ones, dropping some. The sample yields tens of thousands of clones, roughly 80% seen once. The chain carries TRBV7-9 and TRBJ1-2, with D possibly being TRBD1 (5 bases). This TCR derives from a woman aged 25 to 45 in good health and CMV-seronegative. Sequenced material: PBMCs. The CDR3 nucleotides are TGTGCCATTTCTCCGCAGGGCAACTATGGCTACACCTTC. Translation gives CAISPQGNYGYTF.